The rows below give T cell receptor beta chains drawn from one sample of a study of T cell responses to AZD1222 COVID-19 vaccine. Clones were read by immunoSEQ multiplex PCR, and TCRdb kept only the in-frame ones, dropping some. The sample records 90,000 to 100,000 clones, roughly 91% being singletons. The specimen comprised peripheral blood, sampled on day 0 of AZD1222 vaccination. These receptors all stem from an adult in good health. The CDR3 runs from the conserved cysteine through the conserved F or W. Fields, in order: CDR3 protein, V gene, clone size, D gene. The D gene is left open where the match is weak. Clone size is shown for a subset of rows, as once, few, many or a class of expanded clone.

CDR3: CASSLLGGDPGELFF; V: TRBV11-2; size: -; D: -
CDR3: CASTAFTGGYTGELFF; V: TRBV27; size: -; D: TRBD1
CDR3: CASQQGGGEKLFF; V: TRBV5-6; size: -; D: -
CDR3: CACEGWAEAFF; V: TRBV25-1; size: -; D: -
CDR3: CASRGEFGGYTF; V: TRBV6-4; size: -; D: -
CDR3: CSVNSLGTEAFF; V: TRBV29-1; size: -; D: -
CDR3: CASSRNQPQHF; V: TRBV6-6; size: -; D: -
CDR3: CASSQGLFNNEQFF; V: TRBV6-5; size: -; D: -
CDR3: CSVARTATNEKLFF; V: TRBV29-1; size: -; D: -
CDR3: CASSQGGEKLFF; V: TRBV7-9; size: once; D: -
CDR3: CASSPREWGTDTQYF; V: TRBV9; size: -; D: -
CDR3: CASSWTGGGYETQYF; V: TRBV2; size: -; D: TRBD1
CDR3: CASSLSSGQGSGYTF; V: TRBV7-2; size: -; D: TRBD1
CDR3: CATTPGPEAFF; V: TRBV12-3/TRBV12-4; size: -; D: -
CDR3: CASSPRTGAEETQYF; V: TRBV18; size: -; D: TRBD1
CDR3: CASSPVGGTEAFF; V: TRBV6-5; size: -; D: -
CDR3: CASRNHRGGNTEAFF; V: TRBV28; size: -; D: TRBD1
CDR3: CASSSPGGSGNEQFF; V: TRBV7-9; size: -; D: -
CDR3: CASSPGRTSGGAEDTQYF; V: TRBV5-1; size: -; D: TRBD2
CDR3: CASSAQVGANQPQHF; V: TRBV18; size: -; D: -
CDR3: CATSDSRKGDTQYF; V: TRBV24-1; size: few; D: -
CDR3: CASSSMPPYEQYF; V: TRBV7-3; size: -; D: -
CDR3: CASSSGARGTGELFF; V: TRBV7-8; size: -; D: -
CDR3: CASSQGVSGEKLFF; V: TRBV7-9; size: -; D: TRBD1
CDR3: CASGRSYNEQFF; V: TRBV5-1; size: -; D: -
CDR3: CASNLGPYNEQFF; V: TRBV5-5; size: -; D: -
CDR3: CASSQQENTEAFF; V: TRBV19; size: -; D: -
CDR3: CASSSTRPTEQFF; V: TRBV19; size: -; D: -
CDR3: CASSYFGGEGNEQFF; V: TRBV6-5; size: -; D: TRBD2
CDR3: CATSDPGTGSGYTF; V: TRBV24-1; size: -; D: -
CDR3: CSVLPGANYGYTF; V: TRBV29-1; size: -; D: -
CDR3: CASSAGEADTQYF; V: TRBV11-3; size: -; D: TRBD2
CDR3: CATSRATLNYNEQFF; V: TRBV15; size: -; D: -
CDR3: CASSQRGSGELFF; V: TRBV4-2; size: -; D: -
CDR3: CASSVGTVNTEAFF; V: TRBV9; size: -; D: -
CDR3: CASSNREAFF; V: TRBV6-5; size: -; D: -
CDR3: CASSVNRAGANVLTF; V: TRBV19; size: once; D: -
CDR3: CASSSAGQGARTEAFF; V: TRBV7-8; size: -; D: TRBD1
CDR3: CASSATGTGQTEAFF; V: TRBV28; size: -; D: TRBD1
CDR3: CASSQGPGDHSPLHF; V: TRBV4-3; size: few; D: -
CDR3: CASRGTLEYGYTF; V: TRBV25-1; size: -; D: -
CDR3: CASSLMAGGSANYGYTF; V: TRBV5-1; size: once; D: TRBD1
CDR3: CASGGRTNEKLFF; V: TRBV19; size: -; D: -
CDR3: CASSSDRHTEAFF; V: TRBV5-1; size: -; D: TRBD1
CDR3: CASRRQGAETQYF; V: TRBV5-4; size: -; D: TRBD1
CDR3: CASSPAQGLNTGELFF; V: TRBV7-9; size: -; D: -
CDR3: CASSPGTVNTEAFF; V: TRBV18; size: -; D: TRBD1
CDR3: CASSYIRQDRSYEQYF; V: TRBV23-1; size: -; D: -
CDR3: CASSSAGVRNTGELFF; V: TRBV5-1; size: -; D: -
CDR3: CASSEGPGGGRGTDTQYF; V: TRBV5-1; size: -; D: -
CDR3: CASSHGVSYNEQFF; V: TRBV7-3; size: -; D: -
CDR3: CASRNRLAGGQDEQYF; V: TRBV5-4; size: once; D: TRBD2
CDR3: CASSFVRAYEQYF; V: TRBV7-2; size: -; D: -
CDR3: CASSRPRGGLDEKLFF; V: TRBV11-2; size: -; D: -
CDR3: CASSLGLAAYEQYF; V: TRBV7-2; size: -; D: TRBD2
CDR3: CASSPLASGIYNEQFF; V: TRBV28; size: -; D: TRBD2
CDR3: CASRPAGTGDYGYTF; V: TRBV5-1; size: -; D: -